This is a list of T cell receptor beta chains from one sample in a study of T cells in Graves' hyperthyroidism and ophthalmopathy. TCRdb recomputed calls from the multiplex PCR reads with MiXCR, one row per CDR3 protein. The sample has 450,000 to 700,000 distinct CDR3 sequences; 40% to 55% are singletons. Sample: peripheral blood or thyroid tissue (not recorded which). The receptors here all came from an adult woman with Graves' disease, either hyperthyroidism or ophthalmopathy (not recorded which). CDR3s include the opening cysteine and the closing phenylalanine or tryptophan. A D gene is named only where the DNA matches it firmly. Rows give clone size only sometimes, using once, few, many, or a class for an expanded clone.

j_call clone_size d_call v_call cdr3_aa cdr3_nt
TRBJ1-1 many NA TRBV10-3 CAISELLGTEAFF TGTGCCATCAGTGAACTTCTGGGGACTGAAGCTTTCTTT
TRBJ1-2 many NA TRBV2 CASSARGRNGYTF TGTGCCAGCAGTGCACGAGGTCGTAATGGCTACACCTTC
TRBJ1-2 many NA TRBV14 CAVLPWDIGSFGGYTF TGTGCCGTTCTTCCATGGGACATAGGATCATTCGGTGGCTACACCTTC
TRBJ1-2 NA NA TRBV20-1 CSARDNRRVQAGDGYTF TGCAGTGCTAGAGATAATAGGCGAGTACAGGCAGGAGATGGCTACACCTTC
TRBJ1-5 many NA TRBV4-1 CASSQGDQPQHF TGCGCCAGCAGCCAAGGGGATCAGCCCCAGCATTTT
TRBJ2-7 many NA TRBV29-1 CSVRDGDGNYEQYF TGCAGCGTTAGAGACGGTGACGGAAACTACGAGCAGTACTTC
TRBJ1-5 many NA TRBV12-3/TRBV12-4 CASRGGAVNQPQHF TGTGCCAGCAGGGGAGGGGCCGTTAATCAGCCCCAGCATTTT
TRBJ1-4 many NA TRBV20-1 CSARELGPGEKLFF TGCAGTGCTAGAGAACTTGGGCCGGGCGAAAAACTGTTTTTT
TRBJ1-5 many NA TRBV12-3/TRBV12-4 CASSLKRDQPQHF TGTGCCAGCAGTTTAAAGCGCGACCAGCCCCAGCATTTT
TRBJ2-2 many NA TRBV2 CASSRTVNTGELFF TGTGCCAGCAGTCGGACTGTAAACACCGGGGAGCTGTTTTTT
TRBJ1-1 many NA TRBV9 CASSPRGLLNTEAFF TGTGCCAGCAGCCCAAGAGGGCTATTGAACACTGAAGCTTTCTTT
TRBJ2-5 many TRBD2 TRBV15 CATSRTGTSGETQYF TGTGCCACCAGCAGAACCGGGACTAGCGGTGAGACCCAGTACTTC
TRBJ1-4 NA NA TRBV6-5 CASSSPFSFNEKLFF TGTGCCAGCAGTTCGCCATTTTCATTTAATGAAAAACTGTTTTTT
TRBJ2-7 NA TRBD1 TRBV5-1 CASSAWGTGVYEQYF TGCGCCAGCAGCGCCTGGGGGACAGGTGTATACGAGCAGTACTTC
TRBJ2-7 many NA TRBV13 CASSFSREQPEQYF TGTGCCAGCAGCTTTAGTCGGGAACAACCCGAGCAGTACTTC
TRBJ2-5 NA TRBD2 TRBV10-3 CAISRTSGEGQETQYF TGTGCCATCAGCCGTACTAGCGGAGAAGGGCAAGAGACCCAGTACTTC
TRBJ1-3 NA NA TRBV5-1 CASSLNPGVPGNTIYF TGCGCCAGCAGCCTTAACCCAGGGGTCCCCGGAAACACCATATATTTT
TRBJ2-1 many NA TRBV9 CASSVRLAANEQFF TGTGCCAGCAGCGTACGGCTAGCAGCCAATGAGCAGTTCTTC
TRBJ1-2 NA NA TRBV7-9 CASSLNPGLGSYGYTF TGTGCCAGCAGCCTCAACCCAGGGTTAGGTTCCTATGGCTACACCTTC
TRBJ2-5 once NA TRBV2 CATSDPAEGHAETQYF TGTGCCACCAGTGACCCGGCTGAGGGACACGCGGAGACCCAGTACTTC
TRBJ1-1 few NA TRBV7-2 CASSGSRDGAEAFF TGTGCCAGCAGCGGATCCCGGGACGGGGCTGAAGCTTTCTTT
TRBJ1-2 NA TRBD1 TRBV5-1 CASSPLGTGYGYTF TGCGCCAGCAGCCCCCTGGGGACAGGATATGGCTACACCTTC
TRBJ1-2 NA NA TRBV7-3 CASSPDGAGGGYTF TGTGCCAGCAGCCCCGACGGAGCGGGTGGGGGCTACACCTTC
TRBJ2-7 NA NA TRBV20-1 CSPSGGRGLYGQYF TGCAGTCCAAGTGGAGGGAGAGGTCTCTACGGGCAGTACTTC
TRBJ1-2 NA NA TRBV20-1 CSARQQGPGANGYTF TGCAGTGCTCGACAACAGGGACCGGGGGCGAATGGCTACACCTTC
TRBJ1-2 many NA TRBV6-5 CASSSLPTGSYGYTF TGTGCCAGCAGTTCCCTACCTACAGGATCCTATGGCTACACCTTC
TRBJ2-7 NA TRBD1 TRBV7-2 CASSLGRGQGAYEQYF TGTGCCAGCAGCTTAGGCAGGGGGCAAGGTGCCTACGAGCAGTACTTC
TRBJ2-7 once NA TRBV6-5 CASSSSQAYEQYF TGTGCCAGCAGTTCCTCGCAGGCCTACGAGCAGTACTTC
TRBJ1-2 few TRBD1 TRBV19 CASSIQRGRTNYGYTF TGTGCCAGTAGTATCCAGAGGGGGCGCACCAACTATGGCTACACCTTC
TRBJ2-7 few NA TRBV7-2 CASSLTVGGFYEQYF TGTGCCAGCAGTTTAACGGTTGGGGGCTTTTACGAGCAGTACTTC
TRBJ1-5 many TRBD1 TRBV19 CASSTPSGGPSNQPQHF TGTGCCAGTAGCACCCCCTCAGGGGGCCCGAGCAATCAGCCCCAGCATTTT
TRBJ1-5 few NA TRBV4-1 CASSPTIGGIGNQPQHF TGCGCCAGCAGCCCTACGATCGGGGGCATCGGCAATCAGCCCCAGCATTTT
TRBJ1-2 many TRBD1 TRBV11-2 CASSLGPGGANGYTF TGTGCCAGCAGCTTAGGCCCAGGGGGCGCGAATGGCTACACCTTC
TRBJ2-5 NA TRBD2 TRBV15 CATSRDGGGGWETQYF TGTGCCACCAGCAGAGATGGGGGCGGGGGGTGGGAGACCCAGTACTTC
TRBJ2-7 many TRBD2 TRBV20-1 CSAQTSGRSPGQYF TGCAGTGCGCAGACTAGCGGGAGGTCTCCGGGGCAGTACTTC
TRBJ1-3 NA NA TRBV7-9 CASSPGGTIYF TGTGCCAGCAGCCCGGGCGGCACCATATATTTT
TRBJ1-1 many NA TRBV4-1 CASSQRTAEAFF TGCGCCAGCAGCCAGAGGACAGCTGAAGCTTTCTTT
TRBJ1-1 few TRBD1 TRBV5-1 CASRTGGTEAFF TGCGCCAGCAGGACAGGGGGGACTGAAGCTTTCTTT
TRBJ1-4 NA TRBD1 TRBV15 CATSDRGSYNEKLFF TGTGCCACGTCGGACAGGGGATCCTACAATGAAAAACTGTTTTTT
TRBJ2-6 NA NA TRBV7-8 CASSLGTNTEAF TGTGCCAGCAGCTTAGGGACGAACACTGAAGCTTTC
TRBJ2-5 NA NA TRBV7-9 CASSLSQQERETQYF TGTGCCAGCAGTTTGTCACAGCAAGAGAGGGAGACCCAGTACTTC
TRBJ1-5 NA TRBD1 TRBV5-6 CASSLAGFTGTGERQPQHF TGTGCCAGCAGCTTGGCCGGCTTCACCGGGACAGGGGAGCGGCAGCCCCAGCATTTT
TRBJ2-3 NA NA TRBV20-1 CSAPTWTGTQYF TGCAGTGCCCCTACCTGGACCGGTACGCAGTATTTT
TRBJ1-6 many TRBD1 TRBV20-1 CSANPGTGYSPLHF TGCAGTGCTAACCCGGGGACAGGTTATTCACCCCTCCACTTT
TRBJ1-1 few NA TRBV28 CASTAQGFGTEAFF TGTGCCAGCACCGCTCAGGGGTTCGGCACTGAAGCTTTCTTT
TRBJ2-7 NA NA TRBV2 CASSGGVTYEQYF TGTGCCAGCAGTGGAGGGGTGACCTACGAGCAGTACTTC
TRBJ2-7 NA TRBD1 TRBV19 CASSWANRGASYEQYF TGTGCCAGTAGTTGGGCCAACAGGGGAGCATCCTACGAGCAGTACTTC
TRBJ1-1 many NA TRBV5-1 CASSLRQMGEAFF TGCGCCAGCAGCTTAAGACAGATGGGTGAAGCTTTCTTT